The 10 T cell receptor beta chains listed next were all sequenced from one sample in a study of shared clonotypes between healthy human individuals. Assay: immunoSEQ multiplex PCR; the TCRdb copy retains only in-frame clones and omits some. The sample shows around 2.1 million clones, roughly 95% of them seen only once. The material sequenced was naive CD4+ T cells sorted from blood. Noted subset: CD45RA+ positively selected. Source of these receptors: a man younger than 35 in good health.

This clone has only one observation. The rearrangement joins TRBV28 to TRBJ2-7; possibly TRBD1 or TRBD2 for D (7 bases each). This CDR3 region has 15 residues. V lost 5 bases and J lost 6, with 20 bases in between. Germline assignment: CDR1 MDHEN and CDR2 SYDVKM. The DNA of the CDR3 is TGTGCCAGCAGTCTCACAGGGGAGGGGAGTAGCGAGCAGTACTTC. Translating gives CASSLTGEGSSEQYF.

The genes are TRBV2 and TRBJ1-1; D gene unclear. Germline CDR1 SNHLY, CDR2 FYNNEI. The CDR3 loop spans 13 amino acids. Trimming removed 4 bases at V and 7 bases at J, with 13 bases between. The CDR3 sequence is CASSVLQESEAFF. The CDR3 DNA is TGTGCCAGCAGTGTTCTTCAAGAGAGTGAAGCTTTCTTT. Full variable domain (missing parts from reference TRBV2 and TRBJ1-1): EPEVTQTPSHQVTQMGQEVILRCVPISNHLYFYWYRQILGQKVEFLVSFYNNEISEKSEIFDDQFSVERPDGSNFTLKIRSTKLEDSAMYFCASSVLQESEAFFGQGTRLTVV.

The rearrangement joins TRBV6-1 to TRBJ1-2; D might be TRBD1 (5 bases). The CDR3 totals 14 residues. The V gene's germline CDR1 is MNHNS and CDR2 SASEGT. The V and J ends lost 8 bases and 3 bases respectively, with 16 bases between them. CDR3 nucleotides: TGTGCCAGCTTAGCCTGGGACGGGCACTATGGCTACACCTTC. This translates into CASLAWDGHYGYTF.

The chain has TRBV7-6 and TRBJ2-1; TRBD2 is a possible D gene (5 bases). The ends were cut back, 4 bases at V and 10 bases at J, with 11 bases in the middle. The CDR3 spans 12 residues. Germline lookup yields CDR1 SGHVS and CDR2 FNYEAQ. The CDR3, as DNA: TGTGCCAGCAGCTCCGGACTCTCCGAGCAGTTCTTC. As protein: CASSSGLSEQFF. The full variable domain, completed using reference TRBV7-6 and TRBJ2-1, is GAGVSQSPRYKVTKRGQDVALRCDPISGHVSLYWYRQALGQGPEFLTYFNYEAQQDKSGLPNDRFSAERPEGSISTLTIQRTEQRDSAMYRCASSSGLSEQFFGPGTRLTVL.

CDR3 DNA: TGTGCCAGCAGCAAAGGGGGACTTTGGGAAAACATTCGGTACTTC. Encoded protein: CASSKGGLWENIRYF. The V and J genes are TRBV21-1 and TRBJ2-4; the table names TRBD2, a call not compared with the DNA. TRBV21-1 is a listed pseudogene. The CDR3 has 15 residues.

The chain employs TRBV30 and TRBJ2-5; D is undetermined. There are 13 residues in the CDR3. Deletions cut 3 bases from V and 4 bases from J, with 12 bases between. Germline-derived CDR1 and CDR2 are GTSNPN and SVGIG (reference sequence). CDR3 in DNA: TGTGCCTGGAGCACCCGCGGAGCAGAGACCCAGTACTTC. It encodes CAWSTRGAETQYF.

The rearrangement links TRBV11-2 to TRBJ1-6, with TRBD1 identical over 9 bases. Germline V gene sequence: CDR1 SGHAT, CDR2 FQNNGV. The V gene end was trimmed by 2 bases and the J gene end by 7 bases; junction bases not matched to a gene: 3. The CDR3 length is 15 residues. DNA of the CDR3: TGTGCCAGCAGCTTAACAGGGGGCAACAATTCACCCCTCCACTTT. This gives the protein CASSLTGGNNSPLHF.

V is TRBV29-1 and J is TRBJ2-1; tentative D call: TRBD2 (6 bases). V lost 7 bases, J lost 8 bases, and 18 bases lay in between. The CDR3 is 13 residues long. Germline V gene data show CDR1 as SQVTM and CDR2 as ANQGSEA. The CDR3 sequence is CSGRDWPVDEQFF. CDR3 bases: TGCAGCGGCCGGGACTGGCCTGTCGATGAGCAGTTCTTC.

The rearrangement links TRBV7-8 to TRBJ1-3; a possible D gene is TRBD1 (6 bases). The CDR3 sequence is 17 residues long. Per the germline V gene, CDR1 is SGHVS and CDR2 is FQNEAQ. V was shortened by 1 base and J by 0 bases, with 13 bases between the two germline ends. The CDR3 spells CASSLGQGIYSGNTIYF. CDR3 in DNA: TGTGCCAGCAGCTTAGGGCAGGGGATCTACTCTGGAAACACCATATATTTT. Full variable domain (rest looked up from reference TRBV7-8 and TRBJ1-3): GAGVSQSPRYKVAKRGQDVALRCDPISGHVSLFWYQQALGQGPEFLTYFQNEAQLDKSGLPSDRFFAERPEGSVSTLKIQRTQQEDSAVYLCASSLGQGIYSGNTIYFGEGSWLTVV.

V gene TRBV5-6 combines with J gene TRBJ2-7, with 7 bases lining up with TRBD1. Germline loops: CDR1 SGHDT, CDR2 YYEEEE. This CDR3 has 15 amino acids. V lost 1 base to trimming and J lost 6 bases; unmatched junction nucleotides: 10. CDR3 in amino acids: CASSLPLAAGGEQYF. In nucleotides, the CDR3 is TGTGCCAGCAGCTTGCCCCTAGCCGCAGGGGGCGAGCAGTACTTC. Full variable domain (rest looked up from reference TRBV5-6 and TRBJ2-7): DAGVTQSPTHLIKTRGQQVTLRCSPKSGHDTVSWYQQALGQGPQFIFQYYEEEERQRGNFPDRFSGHQFPNYSSELNVNALLLGDSALYLCASSLPLAAGGEQYFGPGTRLTVT.